This is a list of T cell receptor beta chains from one sample in a study of blood T cell repertoires in COVID-19. Sequencing was performed with immunoSEQ multiplex PCR; in TCRdb, only in-frame clones are kept and a portion is missing. The sample has 250,000 to 300,000 clones, about nine tenths seen once. The material sequenced was peripheral blood. These receptors all stem from a man aged 50 to 60 with acute or convalescent COVID-19. The CDR3 runs from the conserved cysteine through the conserved F or W. A D gene is named only where the DNA matches it firmly. Clone size is not always given. Where it is, it says once, few, many or a class for expanded clones.

v_gene	j_gene	abundance	d_gene	CDR3nt	CDR3aa
TRBV7-9	TRBJ1-4	NA	TRBD1	TGTGCCAGCAGCTTAGCGGGACAGGGTTTAGAAAAACTGTTTTTT	CASSLAGQGLEKLFF
TRBV9	TRBJ2-7	NA	NA	TGTGCCAGCAGCCCGGGGAGGTCGGGGTCGGCCTACGAGCAGTACTTC	CASSPGRSGSAYEQYF
TRBV2	TRBJ1-1	NA	NA	TGTGCCAGCAGTGAAGACACCTGGACTGAAGCTTTCTTT	CASSEDTWTEAFF
TRBV5-6	TRBJ2-7	NA	NA	TGTGCCAGCTGCTGGCAGGGGATGTCCTACGAGCAGTACTTC	CASCWQGMSYEQYF
TRBV9	TRBJ1-1	NA	NA	TGTGCCAGCAGCGGGCAGATTGAAGCTTTCTTT	CASSGQIEAFF
TRBV11-2	TRBJ2-3	NA	NA	TGTGCCAGCAGCTTTCTCGTCTCTAGCACAGATACGCAGTATTTT	CASSFLVSSTDTQYF
TRBV30	TRBJ1-4	NA	TRBD1	TGTGCCTGGAGTACAGGGGGCTCCCTGCCGGTTTTT	CAWSTGGSLPVF
TRBV9	TRBJ2-7	NA	TRBD2	TGTGCCAGCAGCCCCCGGACTAGCGGGGGGCCTTACGAGCAGTACTTC	CASSPRTSGGPYEQYF
TRBV5-1	TRBJ2-6	NA	NA	TGCGCCAGCAGCCCCTCCTCTGGGGCCAACGTCCTGACTTTC	CASSPSSGANVLTF
TRBV13	TRBJ1-1	NA	NA	TGTGCCAGCAGCGCCGGCGGAGGCCCAACTGAAGCTTTCTTT	CASSAGGGPTEAFF
TRBV6-2/TRBV6-3	TRBJ2-1	once	TRBD1	TGTGCCAGCAGTCGTACAGGGGGCTCCTACAATGAGCAGTTCTTC	CASSRTGGSYNEQFF
TRBV10-3	TRBJ1-1	NA	NA	TGTGCCATCAGTGAGTCGTTGACCCTTAGCGGAGCTTTCTTT	CAISESLTLSGAFF
TRBV7-3	TRBJ2-6	NA	NA	TGTGCCAGCAGGAAAAACCCCAGCGTCCAGGGTGGGGCCAACGTCCTGACTTTC	CASRKNPSVQGGANVLTF